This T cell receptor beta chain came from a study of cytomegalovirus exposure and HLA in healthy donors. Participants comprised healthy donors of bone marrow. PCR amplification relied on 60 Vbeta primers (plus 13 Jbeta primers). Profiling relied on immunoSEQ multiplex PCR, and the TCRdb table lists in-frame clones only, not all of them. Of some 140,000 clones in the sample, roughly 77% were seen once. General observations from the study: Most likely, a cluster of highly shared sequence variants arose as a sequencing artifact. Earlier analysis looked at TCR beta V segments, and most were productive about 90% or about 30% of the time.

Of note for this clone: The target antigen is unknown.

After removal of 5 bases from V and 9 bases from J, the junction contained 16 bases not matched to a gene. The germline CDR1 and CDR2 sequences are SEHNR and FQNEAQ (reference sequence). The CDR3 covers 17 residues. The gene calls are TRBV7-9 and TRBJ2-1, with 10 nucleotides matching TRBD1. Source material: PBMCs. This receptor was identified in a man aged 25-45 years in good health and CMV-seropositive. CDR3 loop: CASSGGTGVLARGEQFF. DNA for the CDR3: TGTGCCAGCAGCGGGGGGACAGGGGTTCTAGCCAGGGGTGAGCAGTTCTTC.